The 21 T cell receptor beta chains given below trace back to one sample, sequenced in a study of cytomegalovirus exposure and HLA in healthy donors (dated by TCRdb to 2016 to 2017). The library came from the immunoSEQ multiplex PCR assay. For the multiplex PCR, a mixture combining 60 forward primers for TCR Vbeta segments and 13 reverse primers for TCR Jbeta segments was used. TCRdb obtained this table from immuneACCESS and retained in-frame rearrangements with V and J assigned. These tables miss some clones; where compared with another copy, unresolved V genes account for less than half of the shortfall, and the remainder is unexplained. The table for this sample lists approximately 170,000 clones; 80% to 85% of them were counted only once. Of the sample, around 4.3% is held by the ten largest clones. Sample: PBMCs. These receptors originate from a man in his fifties or sixties in good health and CMV-seropositive.

A single count supports this clone. This sequence joins TRBV7-2 and TRBJ2-7, with 7 bases that match TRBD1. The length of the CDR3 is 11 residues. The germline gives CDR1 SGHTA, CDR2 FQGNSA. The V gene end was trimmed by 9 bases and the J gene end by 7 bases; junction bases not matched to a gene: 6. CDR3: CASWQGEEQYF. The CDR3, as DNA: TGTGCCAGTTGGCAGGGGGAGGAGCAGTACTTC.

V gene TRBV28 combines with J gene TRBJ2-3, with 13 bases identical to TRBD2. CDR3 size: 16 residues. The germline V gene encodes CDR1 MDHEN and CDR2 SYDVKM. Trimming removed 5 bases from V and 3 bases from J; junction bases left unmatched: 5. CDR3 residues: CASSLGLAGATDTQYF. In DNA form, the CDR3 reads TGTGCCAGCAGTCTTGGACTAGCGGGAGCGACAGATACGCAGTATTTT.

A single count supports this clone. The chain recombines TRBV15 with TRBJ2-7, with TRBD2 identical over 9 bases. Per germline, CDR1 LNHNV and CDR2 YYDKDF (reference sequence). Trimming at V came to 4 bases and at J to 4 bases, leaving 8 bases not matched to a gene. This CDR3 is built from 15 residues. CDR3 sequence reads: CATSIPSSGDYEQYF. The CDR3 DNA is TGTGCCACCAGCATACCATCTAGCGGGGATTACGAGCAGTACTTC.

The V gene is TRBV5-5, the J gene TRBJ1-6; 9 nucleotides agree with TRBD1. The trim removed 5 bases at V and 2 bases at J, leaving 5 bases unmatched. This CDR3 has 16 amino acids. Per the germline V gene, CDR1 is SGHKS and CDR2 is YYEKEE (reference sequence). CDR3 sequence reads: CASRRGQGTYNSPLHF. In DNA form, the CDR3 reads TGTGCCAGCAGAAGGGGACAGGGCACCTATAATTCACCCCTCCACTTT.

The gene calls are TRBV12-5 and TRBJ2-2; TRBD2 is a possible D gene (5 bases). The CDR3 totals 15 residues. Germline CDR1 reads LGHNT; CDR2 reads FRNRAP. V lost 0 bases to trimming and J lost 3 bases, with 8 bases between them. The CDR3 loop reads CASGLVLGHTGELFF. CDR3 sequence (DNA): TGTGCTAGTGGTTTGGTACTAGGACACACCGGGGAGCTGTTTTTT.

The J gene is TRBJ2-2, the V gene TRBV21-1; the D segment call TRBD2 is taken from the table without a DNA check. TRBV21-1 is described as a pseudogene. This CDR3 is built from 14 residues. CDR3 residues: CASRPNNSDGELFF. The CDR3 region has the DNA TGTGCCAGCAGACCGAATAATAGCGATGGGGAGCTGTTTTTT.

The genes are TRBV7-8 and TRBJ2-7; D possibly corresponds to TRBD1 (5 bases). Per the germline V gene, CDR1 is SGHVS and CDR2 is FQNEAQ. The V gene lost 5 bases and the J gene lost 0 bases, with 14 bases spanning the gap. The CDR3 is 15 amino acids. The CDR3 DNA sequence: TGTGCCAGCAGCGTAGGGGTCGCTAGCTCCTACGAGCAGTACTTC. This gives the protein CASSVGVASSYEQYF.

This clone was seen just once. The J gene is TRBJ2-7, the V gene TRBV29-1; TRBD1 might be the D (6 bases). The V end lost 4 bases, the J end lost 2 bases, and 12 bases lay between the germline ends. Germline V gives CDR1 SQVTM, CDR2 ANQGSEA. This CDR3 spans 13 amino acids. CDR3: CSVGQGSTYEQYF. In nucleotides, the CDR3 is TGCAGCGTTGGGCAGGGGTCCACCTACGAGCAGTACTTC.

The chain joins TRBV19 to TRBJ2-5; 8 bases line up with TRBD1. Germline V gene data show CDR1 as LNHDA and CDR2 as SQIVND (reference sequence). The CDR3 loop spans 15 amino acids. Trimming cost V 6 bases and J 0 bases; bases outside gene matches: 6. CDR3 sequence: CASRQGVTNQETQYF. The CDR3 coding sequence is TGTGCCAGTAGACAGGGGGTGACCAACCAAGAGACCCAGTACTTC.

V and J are TRBV19 and TRBJ1-5; TRBD1 matches 7 bases. V shed 6 bases, J shed 1 base, and the junction held 6 bases outside the gene matches. The CDR3 totals 15 residues. Germline V lookup: CDR1 LNHDA, CDR2 SQIVND (reference sequence). The CDR3 loop is CASRGGQMSNQPQHF. The CDR3 DNA reads as TGTGCCAGTAGGGGGGGACAGATGAGCAATCAGCCCCAGCATTTT.

This chain joins TRBV7-2 and TRBJ2-7; TRBD1 aligns across 9 bases. CDR3 length equals 16 residues. V was clipped by 5 bases and J by 9 bases; unmatched bases: 17. Germline V CDR1 and CDR2: SGHTA, FQGNSA. The CDR3 bases are TGTGCCAGCAGCACCGGGACAGGGAGGACTCACAACGGGCAGTACTTC. Its protein product is CASSTGTGRTHNGQYF.

This sequence joins TRBV7-9 and TRBJ2-1, with 14 bases identical to TRBD2. CDR1 and CDR2 (germline): SEHNR, FQNEAQ (reference sequence). The CDR3 contains 19 residues. V lost 5 bases, J lost 0 bases, and 9 bases stayed unmatched. Written as DNA, the CDR3 is TGTGCCAGCAGCATCACCCCCGGGACTAGCGGGAGCTCCTACAATGAGCAGTTCTTC. Its translation is CASSITPGTSGSSYNEQFF.

This chain uses TRBV16 with TRBJ2-2; tentative D call: TRBD1 (7 bases). This CDR3 is built from 15 residues. Trimming left V 0 bases short and J 5 bases short, with 10 bases between. Germline loops: CDR1 KGHSY, CDR2 FQNENV. In DNA, the CDR3 is TGTGCCAGCAGCCAATCTTCAGGGGGGACCGGGGAGCTGTTTTTT. Amino acid sequence: CASSQSSGGTGELFF.

The chain combines TRBV5-1 with TRBJ1-3; the match to TRBD1 covers 9 bases. CDR1 is SGHRS and CDR2 is YFSETQ in the germline V gene. The CDR3 consists of 15 residues. V lost 4 bases, J lost 2 bases, and 4 bases stayed unmatched. CDR3: CASSEGQGAGNTIYF. CDR3 coding DNA: TGCGCCAGCAGCGAGGGACAGGGAGCTGGAAACACCATATATTTT.

This chain connects TRBV30 to TRBJ2-7; a possible D gene is TRBD1 (6 bases). V gave up 7 bases and J gave up 0 bases, with 16 bases separating them. From germline, CDR1 is GTSNPN and CDR2 SVGIG (reference sequence). The CDR3 extends over 14 amino acids. The CDR3 protein is CAFARQDSSYEQYF. CDR3 coding DNA: TGTGCCTTCGCGAGACAGGACAGCTCCTACGAGCAGTACTTC. Supplemented by reference TRBV30 and TRBJ2-7, the full variable domain reads SQTIHQWPATLVQPVGSPLSLECTVEGTSNPNLYWYRQAAGRGLQLLFYSVGIGQISSEVPQNLSASRPQDRQFILSSKKLLLSDSGFYLCAFARQDSSYEQYFGPGTRLTVT.

This chain links TRBV29-1 with TRBJ1-3; the D is unclear. V was trimmed by 8 bases and J by 4 bases, leaving 9 bases between them. The CDR3 loop spans 11 amino acids. Germline V gene sequence: CDR1 SQVTM, CDR2 ANQGSEA. CDR3: CSSLEGNTIYF. The CDR3 DNA reads TGCAGCTCCCTGGAGGGAAACACCATATATTTT.

The CDR3 protein is CASKYGETAYEQYF. Here the CDR3 DNA reads TGTGCCAGCAAGTACGGAGAGACAGCCTACGAGCAGTACTTC. This sequence joins TRBV6-1 and TRBJ2-7, with TRBD1 as a possible D gene (5 bases). Germline CDR1 is MNHNS and CDR2 is SASEGT. CDR3 length: 14 residues. Trimming took off 7 bases at V and 2 bases at J, with 15 bases between the two ends.

The gene calls are TRBV29-1 and TRBJ1-2; no clear D gene. This CDR3 has 12 amino acids. The germline V gene encodes CDR1 SQVTM and CDR2 ANQGSEA. With 8 bases removed from V and 8 bases from J, the gap between germline ends came to 18 bases. DNA of the CDR3: TGCAGCTCACTACTCGGACTGGGAGGCTACACCTTC. As protein: CSSLLGLGGYTF.

This clone was seen only once. The chain recombines TRBV5-1 with TRBJ2-5; possible D gene TRBD2, 5 bases. The CDR3 runs 14 residues. With 1 base removed from V and 1 base from J, the gap between germline ends came to 8 bases. Germline-derived CDR1 and CDR2 are SGHRS and YFSETQ. As DNA, the CDR3 is TGCGCCAGCAGCTTGTTTCTAGCCCAAGAGACCCAGTACTTC. Protein product: CASSLFLAQETQYF.

This chain links TRBV9 with TRBJ2-7; 13 nucleotides agree with TRBD2. V trimming: 4 bases; J trimming: 5 bases; junction bases outside the gene matches: 6. CDR3 length: 15 residues. Germline lookup yields CDR1 SGDLS and CDR2 YYNGEE. CDR3 amino acids: CASSPGLAGANEQYF. DNA of the CDR3: TGTGCCAGCAGCCCCGGACTAGCGGGAGCCAACGAGCAGTACTTC.

This chain links TRBV6-1 with TRBJ2-7; TRBD2 matches 10 bases. The germline V gene has CDR1 MNHNS and CDR2 SASEGT. V trimming: 3 bases; J trimming: 1 base; junction bases outside the gene matches: 3. The CDR3 sequence is 15 residues long. CDR3 residues: CASSEASGRSYEQYF. The CDR3 nucleotides are TGTGCCAGCAGTGAGGCTAGCGGGAGATCCTACGAGCAGTACTTC.